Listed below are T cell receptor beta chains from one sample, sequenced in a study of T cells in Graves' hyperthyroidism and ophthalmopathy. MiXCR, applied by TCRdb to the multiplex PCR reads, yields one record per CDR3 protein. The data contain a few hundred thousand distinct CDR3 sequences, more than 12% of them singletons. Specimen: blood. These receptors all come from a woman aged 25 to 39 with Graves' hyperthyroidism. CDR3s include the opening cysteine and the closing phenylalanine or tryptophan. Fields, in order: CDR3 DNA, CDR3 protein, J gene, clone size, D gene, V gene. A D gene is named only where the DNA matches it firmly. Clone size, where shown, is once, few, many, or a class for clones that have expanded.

CDR3nt: TGTGCCAGCAGTTCCACCCCAGGGGGGGTTAGCTATGGCTACACCTTC
CDR3aa: CASSSTPGGVSYGYTF
j_gene: TRBJ1-2
abundance: many
d_gene: TRBD1
v_gene: TRBV12-3/TRBV12-4

CDR3nt: TGCAGTGCTAGAGTGACTAGCGGGATTGCAGATACGCAGTATTTT
CDR3aa: CSARVTSGIADTQYF
j_gene: TRBJ2-3
abundance: many
d_gene: TRBD2
v_gene: TRBV20-1

CDR3nt: TGTGCCAGCAGTGACCCGGTAGTTGCCCGCGGGTTGGCTGAGCAGTTCTTC
CDR3aa: CASSDPVVARGLAEQFF
j_gene: TRBJ2-1
abundance: many
d_gene: .
v_gene: TRBV2

CDR3nt: TGTGCCAGCAGCCAAGATCTGAGGGCCACGAGCACCGGGGAGCTGTTTTTT
CDR3aa: CASSQDLRATSTGELFF
j_gene: TRBJ2-2
abundance: many
d_gene: .
v_gene: TRBV3-1

CDR3nt: TGCAGCGTGGCCGGGACAGAGAACACTGAAGCTTTCTTT
CDR3aa: CSVAGTENTEAFF
j_gene: TRBJ1-1
abundance: once
d_gene: TRBD1
v_gene: TRBV29-1

CDR3nt: TGTGCCAGCAGCGTAGATATGGGGGCGCAATCCTACAATGAGCAGTTCTTC
CDR3aa: CASSVDMGAQSYNEQFF
j_gene: TRBJ2-1
abundance: .
d_gene: .
v_gene: TRBV9

CDR3nt: TGTGCCAGCAGTTCCCGCGGGGCTTCCTACGAGCAGTACTTC
CDR3aa: CASSSRGASYEQYF
j_gene: TRBJ2-7
abundance: many
d_gene: .
v_gene: TRBV6-1

CDR3nt: TGTGCCAGCGGCCTGCGGAGGGAAGATACGCAGTATTTT
CDR3aa: CASGLRREDTQYF
j_gene: TRBJ2-3
abundance: .
d_gene: .
v_gene: TRBV9

CDR3nt: TGTGCCAGCAGCCAAGGCGTCATTACAGGGGATGGCTACACCTTC
CDR3aa: CASSQGVITGDGYTF
j_gene: TRBJ1-2
abundance: .
d_gene: TRBD1
v_gene: TRBV7-6

CDR3nt: TGTGCCAGCGGGACGGGAACCGGGGAGCTGTTTTTT
CDR3aa: CASGTGTGELFF
j_gene: TRBJ2-2
abundance: many
d_gene: .
v_gene: TRBV28

CDR3nt: TGTGCCACCAGTGCTCAGGGAGGGAATGAGCAGTTCTTC
CDR3aa: CATSAQGGNEQFF
j_gene: TRBJ2-1
abundance: few
d_gene: TRBD2
v_gene: TRBV24-1

CDR3nt: TGCGCCAGCAGCTTGGATGGCGGCACCGGGGAGCTGTTTTTT
CDR3aa: CASSLDGGTGELFF
j_gene: TRBJ2-2
abundance: many
d_gene: .
v_gene: TRBV5-1

CDR3nt: TGTGCCACATCCTCGGGGGCGGGCACAGATACGCAGTATTTT
CDR3aa: CATSSGAGTDTQYF
j_gene: TRBJ2-3
abundance: few
d_gene: .
v_gene: TRBV2

CDR3nt: TGTGCCAGCACCCCAGGGGCTAGCGGGAGAGGTTGGTCCGGGGAGCTGTTTTTT
CDR3aa: CASTPGASGRGWSGELFF
j_gene: TRBJ2-2
abundance: many
d_gene: TRBD2
v_gene: TRBV28

CDR3nt: TGTGCCAGCAGCCCGGACAACCGCTTGACCTACAATGAGCAGTTCTTC
CDR3aa: CASSPDNRLTYNEQFF
j_gene: TRBJ2-1
abundance: few
d_gene: .
v_gene: TRBV7-7

CDR3nt: TGTGCCACCAGCAGAGATGTGGGTATCTATGGCTACACCTTC
CDR3aa: CATSRDVGIYGYTF
j_gene: TRBJ1-2
abundance: few
d_gene: .
v_gene: TRBV15

CDR3nt: TGTGCCAGCTCAACCCAAGCGGGAGGGCCCGCAGATACGCAGTATTTT
CDR3aa: CASSTQAGGPADTQYF
j_gene: TRBJ2-3
abundance: many
d_gene: TRBD2
v_gene: TRBV18

CDR3nt: TGTGCCAGCAGTTTCCAGGACTCTGGAAACACCATATATTTT
CDR3aa: CASSFQDSGNTIYF
j_gene: TRBJ1-3
abundance: few
d_gene: .
v_gene: TRBV12-3/TRBV12-4

CDR3nt: TGTGCCAGCAGTTTCGGGCAGAGCTCCTATAATTCACCCCTCCACTTT
CDR3aa: CASSFGQSSYNSPLHF
j_gene: TRBJ1-6
abundance: .
d_gene: .
v_gene: TRBV27

CDR3nt: TGTGCCAGCAGCTTTTCCGGGACAGCGACGCGGACCCAGTGCTTC
CDR3aa: CASSFSGTATRTQCF
j_gene: TRBJ2-5
abundance: .
d_gene: TRBD1
v_gene: TRBV5-1

CDR3nt: TGTGCCAGCAGTTTACCTCCGAGACTAGCGGGAGTAGGTCCTAACACCGGGGAGCTGTTTTTT
CDR3aa: CASSLPPRLAGVGPNTGELFF
j_gene: TRBJ2-2
abundance: many
d_gene: TRBD2
v_gene: TRBV28

CDR3nt: TGTGCCTGGAGTGTACGATGGGGACAGGGGGCTGGGGCCAACGTCCTGACTTTC
CDR3aa: CAWSVRWGQGAGANVLTF
j_gene: TRBJ2-6
abundance: .
d_gene: TRBD1
v_gene: TRBV30

CDR3nt: TGCAGTGCCGTAGAAAGGACCGGTTGGGGGGAGCAGTACTTC
CDR3aa: CSAVERTGWGEQYF
j_gene: TRBJ2-7
abundance: many
d_gene: .
v_gene: TRBV20-1

CDR3nt: TGTGCCAGCAGCACCGGGGGATTTGAAAAACTGTTTTTT
CDR3aa: CASSTGGFEKLFF
j_gene: TRBJ1-4
abundance: .
d_gene: .
v_gene: TRBV7-9

CDR3nt: TGTGCCAGCAGTTACGTCTCTGGGGCCAACGTCCTGACTTTC
CDR3aa: CASSYVSGANVLTF
j_gene: TRBJ2-6
abundance: many
d_gene: .
v_gene: TRBV28